The sequence of this T cell receptor beta chain was determined in a study of glioma-infiltrating T cells. Notes on this clonotype: A read error may be the cause here, since a much bigger clone is one base away.

Using RNA template, CDR3s of TCR alpha and beta were amplified with iRepertoire arm-PCR. Input was roughly 100-450 ng of tissue mRNA or PBMC total RNA. TCRdb analysed the multiplex PCR reads with MiXCR anew, one entry per CDR3 protein. Of roughly 350,000 distinct CDR3 sequences in the sample, roughly two fifths are singletons; the top ten hold more than 10%. Specimen: glioma tissue, nonneoplastic brain tissue, or PBMCs (not recorded which). This TCR was sampled from a human donor with low-grade glioma or glioblastoma, undergoing nonglioma brain surgery, or in good health (not recorded which).

Written as DNA, the CDR3 is TGCAGTGCTAGAATTGGGAACACTGAAGCTTTCTTT. Its protein is CSARIGNTEAFF. V and J are TRBV20-1 and TRBJ1-1; D unresolved. The CDR3 contains 12 residues. The germline V gene encodes CDR1 DFQATT and CDR2 SNEGSKA (reference sequence). The germline V and J ends were trimmed by 2 bases and 1 base, with 5 bases remaining between them.